The 27 T cell receptor beta chains below come from one sample, sequenced in a study of radiation and T cells in renal cell carcinoma (dated by TCRdb to about 2020). Libraries were constructed by the immunoSEQ multiplex PCR assay. The table was pulled from immuneACCESS by TCRdb, which kept in-frame rearrangements only. Such tables lose some clones; where checked, under half of the loss comes from unresolved V genes, and the rest has no known cause. The sample profile shows 130,000 or so clones; 83% of them were found once. The ten largest clones capture under 30% of the sample. Taken with the paper, the label for time point translates to: baseline pretreatment blood. The label giving this sample's treatment or condition can be read as: 15 Gy SBRT to primary tumor, nephrectomy 4 weeks later. The sample was blood, taken from a patient whose treatment included radiotherapy and nephrectomy. The receptors stem from a woman in her fifties or sixties with renal cell carcinoma.

The CDR3 sequence: CASSEGWDEQYF. The CDR3 nucleotides are TGTGCCAGCAGTGAAGGTTGGGACGAGCAGTACTTC. J is TRBJ2-7 and V is TRBV6-1; D is ambiguous. Germline lookup yields CDR1 MNHNS and CDR2 SASEGT. V was shortened by 1 base and J by 5 bases, with 6 bases between the two germline ends. CDR3 length equals 12 residues.

This chain links TRBV6-5 with TRBJ2-7, with a possible D match to TRBD1 (6 bases). The CDR3 is made up of 14 amino acids. Deletions cut 4 bases from V and 1 base from J, with 11 bases between. The germline V gene encodes CDR1 MNHEY and CDR2 SVGAGI. CDR3 sequence reads: CASSLGRGSYEQYF. CDR3 DNA: TGTGCCAGCAGTTTAGGCAGGGGATCCTACGAGCAGTACTTC.

The rearrangement joins TRBV7-2 to TRBJ1-1, with D perhaps matching TRBD1 (5 bases). This CDR3 contains 15 residues. Germline V gene sequence: CDR1 SGHTA, CDR2 FQGNSA. Trimming cost V 1 base and J 4 bases, with 13 bases left between them. In nucleotides, the CDR3 is TGTGCCAGCAGCTTAGGGTTTGTGAGGGGCACTGAAGCTTTCTTT. Its translation is CASSLGFVRGTEAFF. Full variable domain (missing parts from reference TRBV7-2 and TRBJ1-1): GAGVSQSPSNKVTEKGKDVELRCDPISGHTALYWYRQSLGQGLEFLIYFQGNSAPDKSGLPSDRFSAERTGGSVSTLTIQRTQQEDSAVYLCASSLGFVRGTEAFFGQGTRLTVV.

The chain has TRBV19 and TRBJ2-1; D is possibly TRBD1 (5 bases). The V and J ends lost 5 bases and 6 bases respectively, with 14 bases between them. In germline, CDR1 is LNHDA, CDR2 SQIVND (reference sequence). The CDR3 has 14 residues. The CDR3 DNA reads TGTGCCAGTAGTCCCTCCAGGGTAGGCAATGAGCAGTTCTTC. It codes for CASSPSRVGNEQFF.

This clone occurred a few times. The J gene is TRBJ1-6, the V gene TRBV9, with a possible D match to TRBD1 (5 bases). V was clipped by 6 bases and J by 8 bases, with 15 bases between them. Germline-derived CDR1 and CDR2 are SGDLS and YYNGEE. The CDR3 length is 14 residues. The CDR3 protein is CASTLGREDSPLHF. As DNA, the CDR3 is TGTGCCAGCACTTTGGGCAGGGAGGATTCACCCCTCCACTTT. The variable domain in full, completed from reference TRBV9 and TRBJ1-6, reads DSGVTQTPKHLITATGQRVTLRCSPRSGDLSVYWYQQSLDQGLQFLIQYYNGEERAKGNILERFSAQQFPDLHSELNLSSLELGDSALYFCASTLGREDSPLHFGNGTRLTVT.

This CDR3 reads CASSLGQPSSPLHF. CDR3 sequence (DNA): TGTGCCAGCAGCTTAGGTCAGCCTTCTTCACCCCTCCACTTT. V is TRBV5-4 and J is TRBJ1-6; no firm D call. The ends were cut back, 2 bases at V and 9 bases at J, with 12 bases in the middle. CDR1 SGHNT and CDR2 YYREEE come from the germline V gene (reference sequence). The CDR3 is made up of 14 amino acids.

In this sample, this clone turned up a few times. V is TRBV10-2 and J is TRBJ2-7; 10 bases are shared with TRBD2. Germline V gene sequence: CDR1 WSHSY, CDR2 SAAADI. The CDR3 loop spans 13 amino acids. Unmatched junction bases numbered 7, after V lost 2 bases and J lost 12 bases. CDR3 region: CASSEAGASGGYF. In nucleotides, the CDR3 is TGCGCCAGCAGTGAGGCCGGAGCTAGCGGGGGGTACTTC.

This rearrangement joins TRBV2 to TRBJ2-3, with 9 bases matching TRBD2. The V and J ends lost 7 bases and 0 bases, in that order; junction bases with no gene match: 8. The CDR3 has 16 residues. Germline values: CDR1 SNHLY, CDR2 FYNNEI. The CDR3: CASTPLAGQSTDTQYF. Here the CDR3 DNA reads TGTGCCAGCACTCCCCTAGCGGGGCAAAGCACAGATACGCAGTATTTT.

The chain is built from TRBV15 and TRBJ2-7; D unclear. Between the trimmed V and J ends, which lost 0 bases and 6 bases, there was a span of 12 bases. CDR3 length equals 14 residues. Germline V lookup: CDR1 LNHNV, CDR2 YYDKDF (reference sequence). In nucleotides, the CDR3 is TGTGCCACCAGCAGAGATCCGGTAGGGTCCGAGCAGTACTTC. Translating gives CATSRDPVGSEQYF.

J is TRBJ2-3 and V is TRBV5-1; maybe TRBD1 (5 bases). This CDR3 has 18 residues. Germline CDR1 reads SGHRS; CDR2 reads YFSETQ. V shed 0 bases and J shed 1 base, with 18 bases lying between them. Here the CDR3 reads CASSLVPLDIRGTDTQYF. CDR3 DNA: TGCGCCAGCAGCTTGGTACCGCTGGACATCCGGGGCACAGATACGCAGTATTTT.

V usage is TRBV7-3 and J usage is TRBJ2-7, with D possibly being TRBD1 or TRBD2 (5 bases each). Germline assignment: CDR1 SGHTA and CDR2 FQGTGA. This CDR3 is built from 14 residues. The V gene lost 2 bases and the J gene lost 6 bases, with 14 bases spanning the gap. In DNA, the CDR3 is TGTGCCAGCAGCTTACGGGGCAGGGCGGGCGAGCAGTACTTC. Its protein is CASSLRGRAGEQYF.

The CDR3 sequence: CASSFDHEQYF. The DNA for the CDR3 is TGCGCCAGCAGCTTTGACCACGAGCAGTACTTC. J is TRBJ2-7 and V is TRBV5-1; D is ambiguous. Trimming pared 2 bases from V and 5 bases from J, leaving 5 bases between. This CDR3 comprises 11 residues. Germline V gives CDR1 SGHRS, CDR2 YFSETQ.

This chain joins TRBV5-8 and TRBJ1-1; 11 nucleotides align to TRBD1. Germline lookup yields CDR1 SGHTS and CDR2 YDEGEE. The CDR3 totals 15 residues. J gave up 8 bases and V 0 bases, and 6 bases lay outside the gene matches. In DNA form, the CDR3 reads TGTGCCAGCAGCTTGGGCCGGGACAGGGGGGGGGAAGCTTTCTTT. Translation gives CASSLGRDRGGEAFF.

The V gene is TRBV7-2, the J gene TRBJ2-6, with 7 bases identical to TRBD1. The J segment lost 1 base and the V segment lost 6 bases, leaving 0 bases of the junction unmatched. Germline-derived CDR1 and CDR2 are SGHTA and FQGNSA. The CDR3 sequence is 14 residues long. Written as DNA, the CDR3 is TGTGCCAGCAGGACAGGGTCTGGGGCCAACGTCCTGACTTTC. The encoded protein is CASRTGSGANVLTF.

CDR3 nucleotides: TGTGCCTATCAGCGGGGGTCCTACAATGAGCAGTTCTTC. Translating gives CAYQRGSYNEQFF. The chain uses TRBV5-6 and TRBJ2-1, with TRBD2 matching 8 bases. CDR1 is SGHDT and CDR2 is YYEEEE in the germline V gene. CDR3 length: 13 residues. The V and J ends lost 10 bases and 1 base, in that order; junction bases with no gene match: 4.

The V gene is TRBV6-6, the J gene TRBJ2-1, with 10 positions matching TRBD1. CDR3 size: 13 residues. The V gene end was trimmed by 5 bases and the J gene end by 9 bases; junction bases not matched to a gene: 4. The germline CDR1 and CDR2 sequences are MNHNY and SVGAGI (reference sequence). The CDR3 DNA sequence: TGTGCCAGCAGTCCGGGACAGGGGAGTGAGCAGTTCTTC. Translation: CASSPGQGSEQFF.

The rearrangement uses TRBV11-2 and TRBJ1-2; D not certain. Trimming stripped 0 bases from V and 8 bases from J, with 13 bases between. The CDR3 runs to 14 residues. Germline assignment: CDR1 SGHAT and CDR2 FQNNGV. CDR3: CASSLDGLSGGYTF. The DNA of the CDR3 is TGTGCCAGCAGCTTAGATGGTCTGTCGGGGGGCTACACCTTC.

The chain uses TRBV6-1 and TRBJ2-7, with D maybe TRBD1 (5 bases). Trimming removed 7 bases at V and 2 bases at J, with 15 bases between. The germline CDR1 and CDR2 sequences are MNHNS and SASEGT. This CDR3 contains 14 residues. The CDR3 DNA is TGTGCCAGCACCCAGACAGAGTCTGCCTACGAGCAGTACTTC. It encodes CASTQTESAYEQYF.

This clone was found once. This chain uses TRBV30 with TRBJ2-7; TRBD1 might be the D (6 bases). CDR3 length: 14 residues. V was shortened by 0 bases and J by 1 base, with 10 bases between the two germline ends. Germline assignment: CDR1 GTSNPN and CDR2 SVGIG (reference sequence). CDR3 residues: CAWSVGGLSYEQYF. CDR3 sequence (DNA): TGTGCCTGGAGTGTTGGGGGCCTTTCCTACGAGCAGTACTTC.

CDR3 sequence reads: CASSKNSGTRSDEQYF. The CDR3 nucleotides are TGTGCCAGCAGCAAGAACTCCGGGACTAGGAGCGACGAGCAGTACTTC. The chain carries TRBV5-4 and TRBJ2-7; TRBD2 agrees at 8 bases. The V segment lost 4 bases and the J segment 5 bases; nucleotides outside the gene matches: 14. This CDR3 comprises 16 residues. Germline CDR1 reads SGHNT; CDR2 reads YYREEE (reference sequence). The full variable domain, completed using reference TRBV5-4 and TRBJ2-7, is ETGVTQSPTHLIKTRGQQVTLRCSSQSGHNTVSWYQQALGQGPQFIFQYYREEENGRGNFPPRFSGLQFPNYSSELNVNALELDDSALYLCASSKNSGTRSDEQYFGPGTRLTVT.

There are a few counts of this clone. The CDR3 region is CASSLGTTNEKLFF. The CDR3 DNA follows: TGCGCCAGCAGCTTGGGAACAACTAATGAAAAACTGTTTTTT. This chain connects TRBV5-1 to TRBJ1-4; D not certain. Germline V lookup: CDR1 SGHRS, CDR2 YFSETQ. Trimming cost V 0 bases and J 0 bases, with 3 bases left between them. CDR3 length: 14 residues.

The J gene is TRBJ2-7, the V gene TRBV28; tentatively, D is TRBD1 (6 bases). The V gene's germline CDR1 is MDHEN and CDR2 SYDVKM. The ends were cut back, 7 bases at V and 2 bases at J, with 15 bases in the middle. The CDR3 runs 14 residues. The CDR3 DNA reads as TGTGCCAGCATCAACGCTGCAGGGGCCTACGAGCAGTACTTC. Its translation: CASINAAGAYEQYF.

About this clone: Relative to the germline gene, one junction end is altered; a read error may explain this. The CDR3 nucleotides are TGCGCCAGCAGCCAAGTGGCGGGGACAAGTAATGAAAAACTGTTTTTT. This sequence encodes CASSQVAGTSNEKLFF. This chain uses TRBV5-4 with TRBJ1-4, with D maybe TRBD1 (6 bases). The CDR3 loop spans 16 amino acids. In germline, CDR1 is SGHNT, CDR2 YYREEE (reference sequence).

V and J are TRBV30 and TRBJ1-6; D might be TRBD1 (5 bases). The germline CDR1 and CDR2 sequences are GTSNPN and SVGIG (reference sequence). This CDR3 has 16 residues. Trimming pared 3 bases from V and 0 bases from J, leaving 12 bases between. The CDR3 nucleotides are TGTGCCTGGAGGGCCCCAGGGAGCTCCTATAATTCACCCCTCCACTTT. This gives the protein CAWRAPGSSYNSPLHF.

The rearrangement uses TRBV4-3 and TRBJ1-6; perhaps TRBD1 as D (5 bases). The CDR3 loop spans 16 amino acids. The germline V gene encodes CDR1 LGHNA and CDR2 YSLEER. V lost 0 bases and J 7 bases, leaving 13 bases between the germline ends. The CDR3 bases are TGCGCCAGCAGCCAAGAAAGACAGCTCAACAATTCACCCCTCCACTTT. It specifies CASSQERQLNNSPLHF.

The chain's CDR3 is CASSDWGYGNQPQHF. CDR3 bases: TGTGCCAGCAGTGATTGGGGGTACGGGAATCAGCCCCAGCATTTT. The J gene is TRBJ1-5, the V gene TRBV2; weak D call: TRBD1 (5 bases). Trimming removed 3 bases at V and 4 bases at J, with 13 bases between. The CDR3 runs 15 residues. CDR1 SNHLY and CDR2 FYNNEI come from the germline V gene.

The chain uses TRBV11-2 and TRBJ2-7; D perhaps matches TRBD2 (5 bases). Germline V CDR1 and CDR2: SGHAT, FQNNGV. V was shortened by 3 bases and J by 7 bases, with 13 bases between the two germline ends. The CDR3 is 13 amino acids. The CDR3 DNA reads as TGTGCCAGCAGCTTGGAATGGGGAGTTGAGCAGTACTTC. Protein product: CASSLEWGVEQYF.